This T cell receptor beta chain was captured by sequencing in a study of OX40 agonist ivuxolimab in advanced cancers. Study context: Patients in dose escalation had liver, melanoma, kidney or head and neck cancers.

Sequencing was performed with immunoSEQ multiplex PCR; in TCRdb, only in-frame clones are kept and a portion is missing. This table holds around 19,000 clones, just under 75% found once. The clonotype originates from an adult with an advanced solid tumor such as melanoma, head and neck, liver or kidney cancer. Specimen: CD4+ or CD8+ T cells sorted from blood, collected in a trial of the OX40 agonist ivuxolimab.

CDR3 in amino acids: CASSHREGYEQYF. The CDR3 DNA follows: TGTGCCAGCAGCCACAGGGAGGGCTACGAGCAGTACTTC. The chain uses TRBV9 and TRBJ2-7, with D perhaps TRBD2 (7 bases). Trimming pared 4 bases from V and 3 bases from J, leaving 11 bases between. This CDR3 has 13 amino acids. CDR1 SGDLS and CDR2 YYNGEE come from the germline V gene.